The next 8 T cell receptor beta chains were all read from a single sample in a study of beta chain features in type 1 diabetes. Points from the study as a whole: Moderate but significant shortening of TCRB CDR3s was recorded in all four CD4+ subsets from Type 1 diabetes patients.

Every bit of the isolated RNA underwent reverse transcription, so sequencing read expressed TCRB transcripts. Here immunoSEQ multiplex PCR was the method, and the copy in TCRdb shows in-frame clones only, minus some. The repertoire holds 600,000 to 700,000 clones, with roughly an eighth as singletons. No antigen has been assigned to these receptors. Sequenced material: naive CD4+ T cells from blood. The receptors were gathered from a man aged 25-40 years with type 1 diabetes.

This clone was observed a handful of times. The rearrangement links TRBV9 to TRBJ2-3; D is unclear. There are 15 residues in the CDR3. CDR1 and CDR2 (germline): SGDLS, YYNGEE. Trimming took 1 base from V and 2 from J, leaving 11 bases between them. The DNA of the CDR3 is TGTGCCAGCAGCGTATCCCCCCAAAACACAGATACGCAGTATTTT. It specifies CASSVSPQNTDTQYF.

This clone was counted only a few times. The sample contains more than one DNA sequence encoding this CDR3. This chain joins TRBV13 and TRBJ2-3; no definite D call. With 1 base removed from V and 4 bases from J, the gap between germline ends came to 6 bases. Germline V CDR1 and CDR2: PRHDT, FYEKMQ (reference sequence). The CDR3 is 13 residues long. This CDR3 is CASSLAGPDTQYF. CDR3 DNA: TGTGCCAGCAGCTTAGCGGGCCCAGATACGCAGTATTTT.

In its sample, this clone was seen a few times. The CDR3 sequence is CASSFLGLNENIQYF. CDR3 DNA: TGTGCCAGCAGCTTCCTGGGACTAAATGAAAACATTCAGTACTTC. The chain couples TRBV11-2 to TRBJ2-4; 7 bases fit TRBD2. CDR1 is SGHAT and CDR2 is FQNNGV in the germline V gene. The length of the CDR3 is 15 residues. J lost 5 bases, V lost 3 bases, and 7 bases had no gene match.

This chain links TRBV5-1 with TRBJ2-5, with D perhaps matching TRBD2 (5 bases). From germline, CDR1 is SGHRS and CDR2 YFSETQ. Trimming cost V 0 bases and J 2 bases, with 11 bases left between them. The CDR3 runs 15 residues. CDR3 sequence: CASSLDLAFQETQYF. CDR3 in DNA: TGCGCCAGCAGCTTGGACTTAGCGTTTCAAGAGACCCAGTACTTC. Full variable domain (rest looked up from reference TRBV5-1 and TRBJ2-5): KAGVTQTPRYLIKTRGQQVTLSCSPISGHRSVSWYQQTPGQGLQFLFEYFSETQRNKGNFPGRFSGRQFSNSRSEMNVSTLELGDSALYLCASSLDLAFQETQYFGPGTRLLVL.

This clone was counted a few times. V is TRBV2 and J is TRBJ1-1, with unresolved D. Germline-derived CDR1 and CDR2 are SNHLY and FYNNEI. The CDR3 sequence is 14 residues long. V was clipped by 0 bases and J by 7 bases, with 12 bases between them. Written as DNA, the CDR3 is TGTGCCAGCAGTGAAGCGACCCTTCGGGTTGAAGCTTTCTTT. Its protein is CASSEATLRVEAFF.

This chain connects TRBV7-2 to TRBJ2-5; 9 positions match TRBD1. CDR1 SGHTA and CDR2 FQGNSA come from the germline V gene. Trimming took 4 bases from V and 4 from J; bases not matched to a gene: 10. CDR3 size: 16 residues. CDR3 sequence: CASSSSFGQGLETQYF. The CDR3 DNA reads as TGTGCCAGCAGCTCCAGTTTCGGACAGGGGTTAGAGACCCAGTACTTC.

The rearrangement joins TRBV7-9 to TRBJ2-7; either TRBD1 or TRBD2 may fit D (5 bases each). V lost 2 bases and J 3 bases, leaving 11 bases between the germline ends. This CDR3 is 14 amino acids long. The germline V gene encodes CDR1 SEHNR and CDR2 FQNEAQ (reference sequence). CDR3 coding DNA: TGTGCCAGCAGCTTAATCCGGGACGGCTACGAGCAGTACTTC. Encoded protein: CASSLIRDGYEQYF.

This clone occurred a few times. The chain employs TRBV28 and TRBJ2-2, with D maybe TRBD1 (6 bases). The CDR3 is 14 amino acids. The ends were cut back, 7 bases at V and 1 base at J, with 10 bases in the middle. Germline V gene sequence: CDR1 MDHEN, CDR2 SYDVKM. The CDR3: CASKVGQNTGELFF. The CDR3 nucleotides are TGTGCCAGCAAAGTGGGACAGAACACCGGGGAGCTGTTTTTT.